Presented here are 5 T cell receptor beta chains from one specimen sequenced in a study of T cell responses to AZD1222 COVID-19 vaccine. Clones were sequenced by immunoSEQ multiplex PCR, and TCRdb holds only the in-frame ones, with some missing. The data hold tens of thousands of clones, with roughly four fifths observed a single time. Sequencing used peripheral blood, obtained 28 days after the second AZD1222 dose. The receptor source for this set is an adult who received the AZD1222 COVID-19 vaccine.

V usage is TRBV5-1 and J usage is TRBJ2-7, with 9 bases identical to TRBD1. The CDR3 runs to 13 residues. Losses at the gene ends were 5 bases for V and 5 bases for J; bases not matched to a gene: 5. CDR1 and CDR2 from the germline V gene are SGHRS and YFSETQ. CDR3 sequence reads: CASRGQGANEQYF. Here the CDR3 DNA reads TGCGCCAGCAGGGGACAGGGCGCAAACGAGCAGTACTTC.

In its sample, this clone was seen once. The chain employs TRBV27 and TRBJ1-6; no reliable D call. The V gene lost 3 bases and the J gene lost 5 bases, with 8 bases spanning the gap. Germline loops: CDR1 MNHEY, CDR2 SMNVEV (reference sequence). The CDR3 contains 14 residues. The CDR3 protein is CASSFWQDNSPLHF. The CDR3 DNA is TGTGCCAGCAGTTTTTGGCAGGATAATTCACCCCTCCACTTT.

The chain combines TRBV10-3 with TRBJ1-5; D is unresolved. This CDR3 comprises 14 residues. Trimming stripped 2 bases from V and 2 bases from J, with 7 bases between. CDR1 and CDR2 (germline): ENHRY, SYGVKD. In nucleotides, the CDR3 is TGTGCCATCAGTGAGGCCATGGGCAATCAGCCCCAGCATTTT. Translation: CAISEAMGNQPQHF.

The V gene is TRBV9, the J gene TRBJ1-5; unclear D gene. Germline lookup yields CDR1 SGDLS and CDR2 YYNGEE. This CDR3 region has 13 residues. Between the trimmed V and J ends, which lost 4 bases and 4 bases, there was a span of 9 bases. The CDR3 DNA reads as TGTGCCAGCAGCCTTAACCTTAATCAGCCCCAGCATTTT. This codes for CASSLNLNQPQHF.

This chain connects TRBV5-5 to TRBJ2-7; 11 nucleotides agree with TRBD2. Trimming at V came to 0 bases and at J to 3 bases, leaving 2 bases not matched to a gene. Per germline, CDR1 SGHKS and CDR2 YYEKEE (reference sequence). This CDR3 has 15 residues. The CDR3 is CASSLGLAGLYEQYF. CDR3 coding DNA: TGTGCCAGCAGCTTGGGACTAGCGGGACTCTACGAGCAGTACTTC.